This T cell receptor (beta chain) was found in a study of tumor-infiltrating lymphocytes in primary liver carcinoma. Taking about 20-31 mg of unsorted bulk tissue, the authors co-extracted RNA and DNA. A constant-region primer served to make TCR beta cDNA from approximately 490 ng total RNA. Generation of the TCR beta libraries relied on three nested multiplex PCR rounds using slightly modified ARM-PCR. TRBV1-TRBV30 forward primers paired with a C-beta reverse primer drove the first two PCR rounds, 10 cycles each. Each CDR3 protein gets one entry after TCRdb re-called the multiplex PCR reads with MiXCR. This table has around 47,000 distinct CDR3 sequences, 73% appearing once. This clonotype counts as medium-sized. The V end lost 3 bases, the J end lost 0 bases, and 9 bases lay between the germline ends. Germline V gene sequence: CDR1 SGHDN, CDR2 FVKESK. The CDR3 runs to 15 residues.

The sequencing sample was made of liver tumor tissue from sampling region 2. Subset defined: tumor region T2, inferior pole. The source of this sequence is a middle-aged man with primary liver carcinoma and hepatitis B virus infection. This rearrangement joins TRBV14 to TRBJ1-3; D gene ambiguous. The CDR3 region has the DNA TGTGCCAGCAGCCATCGCGGATCCTCTGGAAACACCATATATTTT. Residues: CASSHRGSSGNTIYF.